Listed below are T cell receptor beta chains from one sample, sequenced in a study of T cells after yellow fever vaccination. TCRdb re-called the 5' RACE reads through MiXCR, storing one row per CDR3 protein. The data show around 320,000 distinct CDR3 sequences, about 11% seen once. Sequenced material: CD4+ T cells sorted from PBMCs, taken 45 days after the yellow fever booster vaccination. All receptors derive from a man between 18 and 35 years old who received the YFV17D yellow fever vaccine. Both conserved end residues are part of each CDR3. The D gene is left open where the match is weak. Clone size, where shown, is once, few, many, or a class for clones that have expanded.

>many|.|TRBV12-3/TRBV12-4|TRBJ2-1
CASSLQGEEFF
TGTGCCAGCAGTTTACAGGGGGAGGAGTTCTTC
>few|TRBD1|TRBV7-9|TRBJ1-6
CASSSLRDRYTPLHF
TGTGCCAGCAGCTCCCTCCGGGACAGGTATACACCCCTCCACTTT
>.|TRBD2|TRBV20-1|TRBJ2-5
CSARGGLAGEQETQYF
TGCAGTGCTAGGGGAGGACTAGCGGGGGAGCAAGAGACCCAGTACTTC
>many|TRBD2|TRBV11-2|TRBJ2-3
CASSFLLAAPGDTQYF
TGTGCCAGCAGCTTCCTACTAGCGGCCCCGGGGGATACGCAGTATTTT
>few|.|TRBV18|TRBJ2-5
CASSPSTGRETQYF
TGTGCCAGCTCACCATCGACAGGGAGGGAGACCCAGTACTTC
>.|TRBD2|TRBV3-1|TRBJ2-3
CASSHYERAGASTDTQYF
TGTGCCAGCAGCCACTACGAACGAGCGGGGGCCAGCACAGATACGCAGTATTTT
>few|TRBD1|TRBV28|TRBJ1-2
CASSTPGQGLVYGYTF
TGTGCCAGCAGTACCCCAGGACAGGGCCTTGTCTATGGCTACACCTTC
>.|TRBD1|TRBV11-2|TRBJ2-7
CASSPGDRGLEQYF
TGTGCCAGCAGCCCTGGGGACAGGGGGCTTGAGCAGTACTTC
>.|.|TRBV11-2|TRBJ2-3
CASSFSRVADTQYF
TGTGCCAGCAGCTTTTCGCGGGTAGCCGATACGCAGTATTTT
>.|.|TRBV12-3/TRBV12-4|TRBJ1-1
CASRTEGYRAMNTEAFF
TGTGCCAGCAGGACGGAAGGATACAGGGCTATGAACACTGAAGCTTTCTTT
>.|TRBD1|TRBV3-1|TRBJ1-2
CASSKTGKDYGYTF
TGTGCCAGCAGCAAGACAGGGAAGGACTATGGCTACACCTTC
>many|.|TRBV25-1|TRBJ2-5
CASSDPGVARPGETQYF
TGTGCCAGCAGTGACCCGGGGGTTGCCAGGCCGGGAGAGACCCAGTACTTC
>.|TRBD1|TRBV3-1|TRBJ2-7
CASSQTNRGSGEQYF
TGTGCCAGCAGCCAGACCAACAGGGGTTCGGGCGAGCAGTACTTC
>.|.|TRBV5-1|TRBJ2-1
CASSLEGTTSYNEQFF
TGCGCCAGCAGCTTGGAAGGGACAACTTCCTACAATGAGCAGTTCTTC
>.|TRBD1|TRBV4-3|TRBJ2-7
CASSQNWDRFAYEQYF
TGCGCCAGCAGCCAGAACTGGGACAGGTTCGCCTACGAGCAGTACTTC
>few|.|TRBV2|TRBJ1-5
CASVKGEGQPQHF
TGTGCCAGCGTTAAAGGGGAAGGTCAGCCCCAGCATTTT
>few|.|TRBV7-2|TRBJ1-5
CASSPALNQPQHF
TGTGCCAGCAGCCCCGCGCTAAACCAGCCCCAGCATTTT
>many|TRBD1|TRBV2|TRBJ2-5
CASSKTGAETQYF
TGTGCCAGCAGTAAAACAGGGGCGGAGACCCAGTACTTC
>.|TRBD1|TRBV6-2/TRBV6-3|TRBJ2-7
CASPPTTGAVYEQYF
TGTGCCAGCCCGCCCACTACAGGGGCGGTCTACGAGCAGTACTTC
>many|TRBD1|TRBV7-9|TRBJ1-4
CASSSPKQGRGEKLFF
TGTGCCAGCAGCTCTCCCAAACAGGGGCGCGGTGAAAAACTGTTTTTT
>few|.|TRBV5-6|TRBJ2-3
CASSLAQAGDTQYF
TGTGCCAGCAGCTTGGCCCAGGCGGGAGATACGCAGTATTTT
>.|TRBD2|TRBV29-1|TRBJ2-5
CSVGAGTSAHVETQYF
TGCAGCGTTGGCGCCGGGACTAGCGCGCACGTGGAGACCCAGTACTTC
>.|TRBD1|TRBV4-3|TRBJ1-2
CASSQEVGQGNYGYTF
TGCGCCAGCAGCCAAGAAGTCGGACAGGGTAACTATGGCTACACCTTC
>.|TRBD1|TRBV18|TRBJ2-6
CASSPLGQGSSGANVLTF
TGTGCCAGCTCACCATTGGGACAGGGGTCCTCTGGGGCCAACGTCCTGACTTTC
>.|TRBD1|TRBV5-1|TRBJ2-1
CASSLVPGTGGYNEQFF
TGCGCCAGCAGCTTGGTGCCCGGGACAGGGGGGTACAATGAGCAGTTCTTC
>few|TRBD2|TRBV27|TRBJ2-1
CASSFLSGGGGEQFF
TGTGCCAGCAGTTTCCTTAGCGGGGGTGGGGGTGAGCAGTTCTTC
>few|.|TRBV28|TRBJ1-5
CASTGDHQPQHF
TGTGCCAGCACCGGGGATCATCAGCCCCAGCATTTT